One and the same sample provided the 3 T cell receptor beta chains below, sequenced in a study of blood T cell repertoires in COVID-19. This table comes from immunoSEQ multiplex PCR, and its TCRdb copy is limited to in-frame clones, with some not included. The sample gives fewer than 200,000 clones, around 81% of which show up once; 12% is in the top ten. Sample: peripheral blood. These receptor sequences come from an elderly woman with COVID-19, enrolled during active disease.

The chain links TRBV19 to TRBJ2-1; 9 bases fit TRBD2. Trimming took 5 bases from V and 2 from J; bases not matched to a gene: 10. Germline CDR1 reads LNHDA; CDR2 reads SQIVND (reference sequence). The length of the CDR3 is 17 residues. The CDR3 loop reads CASSSISGRAPYNEQFF. The CDR3, as DNA: TGTGCCAGTAGTTCCATTAGCGGGAGAGCCCCCTACAATGAGCAGTTCTTC.

This chain uses TRBV4-1 with TRBJ2-7, with D perhaps TRBD2 (6 bases). V dropped 2 bases and J dropped 4 bases, with 12 bases sitting between them. This CDR3 region has 14 residues. Germline V CDR1 and CDR2: MGHRA, YSYEKL. The chain's CDR3 is CASSQPGVTYEQYF. The CDR3 nucleotides read TGCGCCAGCAGCCAACCGGGGGTGACGTACGAGCAGTACTTC.

This rearrangement joins TRBV18 to TRBJ1-5, with unresolved D. CDR1 KGHSH and CDR2 LQKENI come from the germline V gene. The CDR3 is 15 residues long. V lost 2 bases, J lost 11 bases, and 19 bases lay in between. CDR3 protein: CASSPFDSPGGAQHF. CDR3 in DNA: TGTGCCAGCTCACCATTCGACTCCCCCGGAGGAGCCCAGCATTTT.